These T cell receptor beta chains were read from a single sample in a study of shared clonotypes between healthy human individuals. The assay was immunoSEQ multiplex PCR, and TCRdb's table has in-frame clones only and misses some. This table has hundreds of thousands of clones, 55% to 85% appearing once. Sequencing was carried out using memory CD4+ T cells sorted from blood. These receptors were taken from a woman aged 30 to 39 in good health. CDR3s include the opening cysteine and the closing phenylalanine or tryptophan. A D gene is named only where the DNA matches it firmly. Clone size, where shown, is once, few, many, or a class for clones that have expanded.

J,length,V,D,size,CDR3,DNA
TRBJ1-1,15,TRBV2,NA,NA,CASSEMVGRYTEAFF,TGTGCCAGCAGTGAAATGGTGGGGCGTTACACTGAAGCTTTCTTT
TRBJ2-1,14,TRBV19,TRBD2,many,CASSTSGPYNEQFF,TGTGCCAGTAGTACTAGCGGGCCCTACAATGAGCAGTTCTTC
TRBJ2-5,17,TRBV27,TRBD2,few,CASSPGLAGGFAETQYF,TGTGCCAGCAGTCCGGGACTAGCGGGAGGGTTCGCGGAGACCCAGTACTTC
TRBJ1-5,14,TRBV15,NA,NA,CATTKGRGERPQHF,TGTGCCACCACCAAAGGCAGAGGGGAGCGGCCCCAGCATTTT
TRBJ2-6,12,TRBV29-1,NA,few,CSARSGANVLTF,TGCAGCGCCAGATCTGGGGCCAACGTCCTGACTTTC
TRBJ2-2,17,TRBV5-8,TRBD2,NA,CASSLLGGSGNTGELFF,TGTGCCAGCAGCTTGTTAGGCGGGAGTGGAAACACCGGGGAGCTGTTTTTT
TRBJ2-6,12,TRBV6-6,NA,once,CASSPGANVLTF,TGTGCCAGCAGCCCTGGGGCCAACGTCCTGACTTTC
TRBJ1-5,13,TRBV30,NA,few,CAWSLTEYQPQHF,TGTGCCTGGAGTTTGACAGAATATCAGCCCCAGCATTTT
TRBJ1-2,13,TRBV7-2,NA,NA,CASSTQGDYGYTF,TGTGCCAGCAGCACACAGGGCGACTATGGCTACACCTTC
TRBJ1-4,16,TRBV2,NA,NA,CASSEARGALREKLFF,TGTGCCAGCAGTGAAGCGCGCGGGGCGCTTCGGGAAAAACTGTTTTTT
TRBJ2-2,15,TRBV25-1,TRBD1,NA,CATTGGTVSGVELFF,TGTGCCACCACAGGGGGAACTGTATCCGGTGTAGAGCTGTTTTTT
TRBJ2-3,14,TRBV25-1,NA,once,CASSSGGGTDTQYF,TGTGCCAGCAGCTCAGGGGGGGGGACAGATACGCAGTATTTT
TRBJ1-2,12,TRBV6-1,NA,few,CASIRANYGYTF,TGTGCCAGCATCCGAGCTAACTATGGCTACACCTTC
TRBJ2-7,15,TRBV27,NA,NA,CASSLQPGRLYEQYF,TGTGCCAGCAGTCTTCAACCGGGAAGGTTGTACGAGCAGTACTTC
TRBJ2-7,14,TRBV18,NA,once,CASSPPGIVYEQYF,TGTGCCAGCTCACCACCCGGAATCGTCTACGAGCAGTACTTC
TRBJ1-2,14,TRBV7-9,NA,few,CASSPETDAYGYTF,TGTGCCAGCAGCCCGGAGACAGACGCGTATGGCTACACCTTC
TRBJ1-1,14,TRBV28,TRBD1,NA,CASSKQGARVEAFF,TGTGCCAGCAGTAAACAGGGGGCGCGGGTTGAAGCTTTCTTT
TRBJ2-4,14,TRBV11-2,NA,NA,CASSLEGWQFIQYF,TGTGCCAGCAGCTTAGAGGGCTGGCAGTTTATTCAGTACTTC
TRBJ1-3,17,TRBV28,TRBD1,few,CASSSGTGGASGNTIYF,TGTGCCAGCAGTTCCGGGACAGGGGGCGCATCTGGAAACACCATATATTTT
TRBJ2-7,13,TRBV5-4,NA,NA,CASSLDTYYEQYF,TGTGCCAGCAGCTTAGACACCTACTACGAGCAGTACTTC
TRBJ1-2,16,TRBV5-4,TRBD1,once,CASSGRQGPLNYGYTF,TGTGCCAGCAGCGGACGACAGGGACCCCTTAACTATGGCTACACCTTC
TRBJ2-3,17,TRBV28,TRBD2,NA,CASSPSKRGRPSDTQYF,TGTGCCAGCAGTCCCAGCAAGCGGGGCCGGCCCTCAGATACGCAGTATTTT
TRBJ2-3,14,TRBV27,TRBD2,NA,CASSRAGGSDTQYF,TGTGCCAGCAGTCGAGCGGGAGGATCAGATACGCAGTATTTT
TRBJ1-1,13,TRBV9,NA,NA,CASGKSTNTEAFF,TGTGCCAGCGGAAAATCAACGAACACTGAAGCTTTCTTT